The 6 T cell receptor beta chains presented below share a single source sample, sequenced in a study of CD8 T cell repertoires and HIV-1 epitope variants. What these receptors recognize is not known. Produced via immunoSEQ multiplex PCR; TCRdb's table is partial and in-frame only. Of about 5,000 clones in the sample, more than 55% are singletons; the top ten hold approximately 39%. Sequenced sample: cultured CD8+ T cells derived from PBMCs. The receptor source for this set is a male donor with HIV.

The V and J genes are TRBV7-9 and TRBJ2-3; tentatively, D is TRBD2 (6 bases). The CDR3 runs 12 residues. Germline lookup yields CDR1 SEHNR and CDR2 FQNEAQ (reference sequence). Trimming removed 1 base from V and 7 bases from J, with 6 bases in between. Here the CDR3 reads CASSLGDYTQYF. Written as DNA, the CDR3 is TGTGCCAGCAGCTTAGGGGACTATACGCAGTATTTT.

This chain connects TRBV6-1 to TRBJ2-2; D remains unclear. CDR3 length equals 15 residues. V lost 8 bases and J lost 4, with 17 bases in between. Per the germline V gene, CDR1 is MNHNS and CDR2 is SASEGT. Here the CDR3 reads CASGPFLESTGELFF. DNA for the CDR3: TGTGCCAGCGGCCCATTCTTGGAGAGCACCGGGGAGCTGTTTTTT.

This rearrangement joins TRBV10-2 to TRBJ1-6, with D maybe TRBD1 (5 bases). CDR1 is WSHSY and CDR2 is SAAADI in the germline V gene. Trimming took 2 bases from V and 13 from J, leaving 15 bases between them. The CDR3 has 14 amino acids. The CDR3 is CASSEAGGEAPLHF. The CDR3 DNA follows: TGCGCCAGCAGTGAGGCCGGGGGAGAGGCGCCCCTCCACTTT.

The CDR3 DNA is TGTGCCAGCAGCCGGACAGGGGACTTTACCTACGAGCAGTACTTC. Its protein is CASSRTGDFTYEQYF. This sequence joins TRBV7-2 and TRBJ2-7; 9 nucleotides agree with TRBD1. Losses at the gene ends were 5 bases for V and 2 bases for J; bases not matched to a gene: 7. Germline V gene sequence: CDR1 SGHTA, CDR2 FQGNSA. The CDR3 consists of 15 residues.

The chain couples TRBV6-1 to TRBJ2-5; 12 positions match TRBD2. The CDR3 loop spans 16 amino acids. Germline lookup yields CDR1 MNHNS and CDR2 SASEGT. The junction had 4 bases not matched to a gene; V was cut back by 1 base and J by 4 bases. The CDR3 loop is CASSEGLAGGGETQYF. CDR3 nucleotide sequence: TGTGCCAGCAGTGAAGGGCTAGCGGGAGGGGGAGAGACCCAGTACTTC.

This clone was observed a handful of times. The chain is built from TRBV10-3 and TRBJ1-2; 9 nucleotides match TRBD1. CDR1 is ENHRY and CDR2 is SYGVKD in the germline V gene. The junction had 5 bases not matched to a gene; V was cut back by 3 bases and J by 6 bases. The CDR3 loop spans 14 amino acids. The DNA for the CDR3 is TGTGCCATCAGTGATCCCGACAGGGGGGATGGCTACACCTTC. It specifies CAISDPDRGDGYTF.